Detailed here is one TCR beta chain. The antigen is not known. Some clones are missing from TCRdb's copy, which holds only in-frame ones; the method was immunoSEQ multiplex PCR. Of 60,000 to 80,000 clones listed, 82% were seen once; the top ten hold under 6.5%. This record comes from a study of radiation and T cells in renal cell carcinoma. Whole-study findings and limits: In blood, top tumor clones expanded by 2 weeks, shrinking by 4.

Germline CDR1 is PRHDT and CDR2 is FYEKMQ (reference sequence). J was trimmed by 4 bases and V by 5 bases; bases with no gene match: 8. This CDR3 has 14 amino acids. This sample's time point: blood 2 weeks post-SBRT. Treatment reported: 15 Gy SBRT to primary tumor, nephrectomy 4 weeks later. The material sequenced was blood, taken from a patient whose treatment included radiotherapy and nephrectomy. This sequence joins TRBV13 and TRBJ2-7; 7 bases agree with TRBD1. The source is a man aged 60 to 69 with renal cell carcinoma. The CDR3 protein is CASSPTDRRYEQYF. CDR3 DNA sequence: TGTGCCAGCAGCCCCACGGACAGGCGGTACGAGCAGTACTTC. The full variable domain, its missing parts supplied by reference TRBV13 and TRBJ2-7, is AAGVIQSPRHLIKEKRETATLKCYPIPRHDTVYWYQQGPGQDPQFLISFYEKMQSDKGSIPDRFSAQQFSDYHSELNMSSLELGDSALYFCASSPTDRRYEQYFGPGTRLTVT.